This TCR beta chain was documented in a study of blood T cells in healthy people across ages. The authors ran a second PCR of 7 to 11 cycles using a sample-barcoded 5' primer and a J-beta primer mix. TCRdb redid the calling of the 5' RACE reads with MiXCR, one entry per CDR3 protein. Of roughly 800,000 distinct CDR3 sequences in the sample, roughly 64% were seen once. This clonotype was seen a few times. This CDR3 is built from 17 residues. V was clipped by 0 bases and J by 4 bases, with 15 bases between them. CDR1 is SGHTA, CDR2 FQGNSA, per germline. The rearrangement links TRBV7-2 to TRBJ1-4; TRBD1 is a possible D gene (5 bases). The sequence derives from a man aged 25 to 45 in good health. Sequencing used blood. The CDR3 region has the DNA TGTGCCAGCAGCTTAGCCGGGACCGCGGGGATTAATGAAAAACTGTTTTTT. This sequence encodes CASSLAGTAGINEKLFF.